One and the same sample provided the 20 T cell receptor beta chains below, sequenced in a study of blood T cell repertoires in COVID-19. Sequencing used immunoSEQ multiplex PCR; TCRdb keeps in-frame clones, though not all of them. The sample gives some 200,000 clones, 60% to 85% of which show up once; around 5.1% is in the top ten. The sequencing input was peripheral blood. The receptor source for this set is a woman aged 70-85 years with acute or convalescent COVID-19.

The chain uses TRBV2 and TRBJ2-4; 8 nucleotides align to TRBD1. Germline V CDR1 and CDR2: SNHLY, FYNNEI. The J segment lost 5 bases and the V segment lost 9 bases, leaving 12 bases of the junction unmatched. This CDR3 is 15 amino acids long. DNA for the CDR3: TGTGCCAGTACGTCGGACAGGGCCGTCCAAAACATTCAGTACTTC. Translation: CASTSDRAVQNIQYF. Filled out from reference TRBV2 and TRBJ2-4, the complete variable domain reads EPEVTQTPSHQVTQMGQEVILRCVPISNHLYFYWYRQILGQKVEFLVSFYNNEISEKSEIFDDQFSVERPDGSNFTLKIRSTKLEDSAMYFCASTSDRAVQNIQYFGAGTRLSVL.

This sequence joins TRBV19 and TRBJ2-7, with TRBD1 identical over 9 bases. Trimming cost V 5 bases and J 3 bases; bases outside gene matches: 5. This CDR3 has 14 residues. Germline CDR1 LNHDA, CDR2 SQIVND (reference sequence). The CDR3 DNA is TGTGCCAGTAGTCTCCCGGGACAGGGCTACGAGCAGTACTTC. Its protein is CASSLPGQGYEQYF.

In its sample, this clone was seen a few times. The rearrangement joins TRBV27 to TRBJ1-2, with TRBD1 matching 12 bases. V gave up 6 bases and J gave up 5 bases; unmatched junction bases: 7. The CDR3 runs 15 residues. The germline V gene encodes CDR1 MNHEY and CDR2 SMNVEV (reference sequence). The CDR3 DNA is TGTGCCAGCAGACCCTGGGACAGGGGGCATTATGGCTACACCTTC. This translates into CASRPWDRGHYGYTF.

The chain combines TRBV2 with TRBJ1-6; TRBD1 agrees at 8 bases. CDR3 length: 14 residues. Germline V gene lookup returns CDR1 SNHLY and CDR2 FYNNEI. J lost 14 bases, V lost 5 bases, and 11 bases had no gene match. This chain's CDR3 is CASSSGQAVSTLHF. CDR3 coding DNA: TGTGCCAGCAGTTCGGGACAGGCCGTTTCGACCCTCCACTTT.

J is TRBJ1-2 and V is TRBV6-5; D is undetermined. The V end was cut by 6 bases, the J end by 5 bases, with 10 bases between. The CDR3 contains 12 residues. Per germline, CDR1 MNHEY and CDR2 SVGAGI. The CDR3 here is CASRTPLYGYTF. CDR3 nucleotide sequence: TGTGCCAGCAGGACACCACTTTATGGCTACACCTTC.

The chain links TRBV3-1 (or the pseudogene TRBV3-2) to TRBJ2-3; a weak D match, TRBD1 (6 bases). Per the germline V gene, CDR1 is LGHDT and CDR2 is YNNKEL (reference sequence). The CDR3 is made up of 16 amino acids. The V and J ends lost 0 bases and 6 bases respectively, with 16 bases between them. The CDR3: CASSQDGHRDVDTQYF. DNA of the CDR3: TGTGCCAGCAGCCAAGATGGGCACAGGGATGTTGATACGCAGTATTTT.

The rearrangement uses TRBV9 and TRBJ1-4, with D possibly being TRBD1 (6 bases). The CDR3 is 14 residues long. Trimming stripped 0 bases from V and 8 bases from J, with 11 bases between. The germline gives CDR1 SGDLS, CDR2 YYNGEE. The CDR3 coding sequence is TGTGCCAGCAGCGTAGAGGGGGTAGGGGAAAAACTGTTTTTT. Amino acids: CASSVEGVGEKLFF.

The chain links TRBV13 to TRBJ2-2, with 7 bases aligning to TRBD2. The CDR3 consists of 15 residues. The germline CDR1 and CDR2 sequences are PRHDT and FYEKMQ (reference sequence). With 3 bases clipped from V and 7 bases from J, the junction kept 8 bases outside the gene matches. DNA of the CDR3: TGTGCCAGCAGCTTGGGGGAGGGCCTCGGCGGGGAGCTGTTTTTT. Translated, it gives CASSLGEGLGGELFF.

CDR3 nucleotides: TGTGCCTGGAGTGTGGGGGCAGTGGGCGTGGGGACCCAGTACTTC. It yields the protein CAWSVGAVGVGTQYF. The V and J genes are TRBV30 and TRBJ2-5, with a tentative D call TRBD1 (6 bases). This CDR3 has 15 residues. V was trimmed by 0 bases and J by 7 bases, leaving 18 bases between them. In germline, CDR1 is GTSNPN, CDR2 SVGIG (reference sequence). The full variable domain, with the rest looked up from reference TRBV30 and TRBJ2-5, is SQTIHQWPATLVQPVGSPLSLECTVEGTSNPNLYWYRQAAGRGLQLLFYSVGIGQISSEVPQNLSASRPQDRQFILSSKKLLLSDSGFYLCAWSVGAVGVGTQYFGPGTRLLVL.

The gene calls are TRBV19 and TRBJ1-3; weak D call: TRBD1 (5 bases). Germline assignment: CDR1 LNHDA and CDR2 SQIVND (reference sequence). The CDR3 loop spans 14 amino acids. V was pared by 6 bases and J by 2 bases, with 11 bases between. CDR3 nucleotides: TGTGCCAGTAGGAAATGGGGGGCTGGAAACACCATATATTTT. It codes for CASRKWGAGNTIYF.

V and J are TRBV2 and TRBJ2-3; 9 nucleotides agree with TRBD2. Germline loops: CDR1 SNHLY, CDR2 FYNNEI. Losses at the gene ends were 4 bases for V and 4 bases for J; bases not matched to a gene: 6. The CDR3 runs to 15 residues. CDR3 coding DNA: TGTGCCAGCAGTGGACTAGCGGCCGACTCAGATACGCAGTATTTT. It yields the protein CASSGLAADSDTQYF.

The CDR3 coding sequence is TGTGCCAGCAGACAGGGGAGCACTGAAGCTTTCTTT. Translated, it gives CASRQGSTEAFF. This chain joins TRBV28 and TRBJ1-1; 7 bases map to TRBD1. The CDR3 contains 12 residues. CDR1 and CDR2 from the germline V gene are MDHEN and SYDVKM. V shed 6 bases, J shed 4 bases, and the junction held 2 bases outside the gene matches.

V is TRBV7-2 and J is TRBJ1-1; TRBD1 matches at 7 bases. The CDR3 runs to 13 residues. Germline lookup yields CDR1 SGHTA and CDR2 FQGNSA. V dropped 2 bases and J dropped 10; count of bases not matched to a gene: 7. CDR3 in DNA: TGTGCCAGCAGCTTACAGCCAGGGGGAAGAGCTTTCTTT. The encoded protein is CASSLQPGGRAFF.

This clone is a singleton in its sample. This sequence joins TRBV20-1 and TRBJ2-7; the D is unclear. V lost 3 bases, J lost 1 base, and 7 bases lay in between. The CDR3 covers 12 residues. The germline V gene encodes CDR1 DFQATT and CDR2 SNEGSKA (reference sequence). CDR3 protein: CSASAQSYEQYF. The CDR3 nucleotides read TGCAGTGCTAGTGCACAGTCCTACGAGCAGTACTTC.

The chain is built from TRBV27 and TRBJ1-2; D call uncertain. Trimming shortened V by 1 base and J by 8 bases, and 11 bases separated the two germline ends. The CDR3 totals 13 residues. CDR1 and CDR2 from the germline V gene are MNHEY and SMNVEV (reference sequence). The CDR3 sequence is CASSLLGSKGYTF. CDR3 sequence (DNA): TGTGCCAGCAGTTTATTAGGGAGCAAGGGCTACACCTTC.

The rearrangement joins TRBV19 to TRBJ2-1; D unclear. The CDR3 extends over 15 amino acids. The germline V and J ends were trimmed by 5 bases and 2 bases, with 13 bases remaining between them. Germline V CDR1 and CDR2: LNHDA, SQIVND (reference sequence). The chain's CDR3 is CASSPLAVPYNEQFF. The CDR3 coding sequence is TGTGCCAGTAGTCCCCTGGCGGTCCCCTACAATGAGCAGTTCTTC.

The CDR3 reads CASSQRGGQETQYF. The CDR3 DNA sequence: TGTGCCAGCAGTCAGCGGGGCGGCCAAGAGACCCAGTACTTC. This chain joins TRBV2 and TRBJ2-5; 7 nucleotides match TRBD2. Germline-derived CDR1 and CDR2 are SNHLY and FYNNEI. This CDR3 has 14 residues. Trimming removed 5 bases from V and 1 base from J; junction bases left unmatched: 4.

The V and J genes are TRBV13 and TRBJ1-1; tentatively, D is TRBD1 (5 bases). V lost 2 bases and J lost 6, with 19 bases in between. The CDR3 consists of 16 residues. Germline V gene lookup returns CDR1 PRHDT and CDR2 FYEKMQ (reference sequence). The CDR3 region has the DNA TGTGCCAGCAGCTTAAGTTTCCGGGGGGGTGTCCCTGAAGCTTTCTTT. This sequence encodes CASSLSFRGGVPEAFF. Combining the CDR3 with reference TRBV13 and TRBJ1-1 gives the whole variable domain AAGVIQSPRHLIKEKRETATLKCYPIPRHDTVYWYQQGPGQDPQFLISFYEKMQSDKGSIPDRFSAQQFSDYHSELNMSSLELGDSALYFCASSLSFRGGVPEAFFGQGTRLTVV.

The genes are TRBV2 and TRBJ2-1, with TRBD2 identical over 13 bases. The junction had 5 bases not matched to a gene; V was cut back by 7 bases and J by 5 bases. The CDR3 sequence is 15 residues long. Germline V gene lookup returns CDR1 SNHLY and CDR2 FYNNEI. CDR3 coding DNA: TGTGCCAGCACCACCGGGACTAGCGGGAACAATGAGCAGTTCTTC. Residues: CASTTGTSGNNEQFF.

The chain links TRBV28 to TRBJ1-5; D unresolved. CDR3 length equals 14 residues. CDR1 is MDHEN, CDR2 SYDVKM, per germline. V was clipped by 6 bases and J by 1 base, with 10 bases between them. Written as DNA, the CDR3 is TGTGCCAGCAGCCAGACTCCCAGCAATCAGCCCCAGCATTTT. This encodes CASSQTPSNQPQHF.